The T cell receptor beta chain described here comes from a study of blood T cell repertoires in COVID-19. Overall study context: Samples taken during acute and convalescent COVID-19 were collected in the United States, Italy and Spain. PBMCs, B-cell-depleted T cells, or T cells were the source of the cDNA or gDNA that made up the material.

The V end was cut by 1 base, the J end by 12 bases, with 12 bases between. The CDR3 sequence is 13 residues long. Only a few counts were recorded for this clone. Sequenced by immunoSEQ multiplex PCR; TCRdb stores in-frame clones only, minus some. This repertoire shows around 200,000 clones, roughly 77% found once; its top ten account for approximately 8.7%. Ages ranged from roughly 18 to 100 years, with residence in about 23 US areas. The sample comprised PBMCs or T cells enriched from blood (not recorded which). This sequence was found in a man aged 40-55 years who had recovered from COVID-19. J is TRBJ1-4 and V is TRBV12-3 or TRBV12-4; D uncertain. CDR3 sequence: CASSLGVNEELFF. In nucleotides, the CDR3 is TGTGCCAGCAGTTTAGGTGTAAACGAGGAACTGTTTTTT.